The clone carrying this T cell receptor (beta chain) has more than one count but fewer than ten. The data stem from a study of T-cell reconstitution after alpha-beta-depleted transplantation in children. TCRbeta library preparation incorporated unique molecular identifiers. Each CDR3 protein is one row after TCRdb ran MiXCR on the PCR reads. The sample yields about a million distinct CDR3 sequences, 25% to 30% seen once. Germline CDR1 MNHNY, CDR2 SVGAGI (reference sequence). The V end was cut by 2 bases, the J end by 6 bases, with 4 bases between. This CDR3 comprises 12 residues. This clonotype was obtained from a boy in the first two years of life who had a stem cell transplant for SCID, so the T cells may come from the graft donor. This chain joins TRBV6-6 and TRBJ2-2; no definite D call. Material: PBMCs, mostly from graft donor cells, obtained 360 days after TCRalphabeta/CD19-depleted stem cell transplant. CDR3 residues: CASSYESGELFF. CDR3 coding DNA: TGTGCCAGCAGTTACGAGTCCGGGGAGCTGTTTTTT.